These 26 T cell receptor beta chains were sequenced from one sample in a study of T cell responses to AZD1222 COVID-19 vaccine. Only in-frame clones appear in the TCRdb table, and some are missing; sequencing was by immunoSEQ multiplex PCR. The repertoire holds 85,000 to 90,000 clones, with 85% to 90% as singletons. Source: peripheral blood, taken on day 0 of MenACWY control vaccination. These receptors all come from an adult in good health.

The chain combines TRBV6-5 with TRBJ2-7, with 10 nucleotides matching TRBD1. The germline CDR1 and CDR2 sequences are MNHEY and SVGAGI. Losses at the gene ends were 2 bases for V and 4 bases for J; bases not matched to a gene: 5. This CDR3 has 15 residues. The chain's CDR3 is CASSYTRQGAYEQYF. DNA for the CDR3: TGTGCCAGCAGTTACACCCGACAGGGGGCGTACGAGCAGTACTTC.

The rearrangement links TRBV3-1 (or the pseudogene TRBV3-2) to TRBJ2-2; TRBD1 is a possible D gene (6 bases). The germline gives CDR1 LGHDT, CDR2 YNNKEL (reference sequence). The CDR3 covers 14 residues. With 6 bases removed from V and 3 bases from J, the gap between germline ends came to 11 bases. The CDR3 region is CASSQYRDTGELFF. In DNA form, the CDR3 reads TGTGCCAGCAGTCAATACAGGGACACCGGGGAGCTGTTTTTT.

The CDR3 loop is CASSRDQGWAPLHF. The DNA for the CDR3 is TGTGCCAGCAGCCGCGACCAGGGCTGGGCACCCCTCCACTTT. The chain uses TRBV5-6 and TRBJ1-6; D might be TRBD1 (5 bases). The length of the CDR3 is 14 residues. With 4 bases removed from V and 11 bases from J, the gap between germline ends came to 16 bases. Per the germline V gene, CDR1 is SGHDT and CDR2 is YYEEEE.

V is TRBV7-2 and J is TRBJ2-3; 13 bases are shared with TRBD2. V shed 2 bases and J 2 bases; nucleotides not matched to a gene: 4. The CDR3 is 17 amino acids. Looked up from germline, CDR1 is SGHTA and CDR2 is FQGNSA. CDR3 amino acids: CASSLPGLAGDTDTQYF. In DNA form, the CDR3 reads TGTGCCAGCAGCTTACCCGGACTAGCGGGGGACACAGATACGCAGTATTTT.

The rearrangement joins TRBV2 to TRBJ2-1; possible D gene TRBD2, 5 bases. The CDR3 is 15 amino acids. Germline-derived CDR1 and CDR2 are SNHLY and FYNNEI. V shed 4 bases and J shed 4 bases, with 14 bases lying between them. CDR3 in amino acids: CASSGGLPSYNEQFF. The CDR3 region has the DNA TGTGCCAGCAGTGGCGGGCTCCCCTCTTACAATGAGCAGTTCTTC.

The CDR3, as DNA: TGTGCCAGCACCCGAGGGGTAACTGAAGCTTTCTTT. Encoded protein: CASTRGVTEAFF. The chain employs TRBV7-9 and TRBJ1-1; D might be TRBD1 (5 bases). The V and J ends lost 7 bases and 5 bases respectively, with 11 bases between them. There are 12 residues in the CDR3. Germline V gene sequence: CDR1 SEHNR, CDR2 FQNEAQ (reference sequence).

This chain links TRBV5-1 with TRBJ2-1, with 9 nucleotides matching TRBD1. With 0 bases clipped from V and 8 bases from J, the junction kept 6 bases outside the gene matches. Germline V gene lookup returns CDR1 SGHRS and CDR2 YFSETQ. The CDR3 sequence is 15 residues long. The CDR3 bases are TGCGCCAGCAGCTTGGCCCCGGACAGGGGTGATGAGCAGTTCTTC. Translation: CASSLAPDRGDEQFF.

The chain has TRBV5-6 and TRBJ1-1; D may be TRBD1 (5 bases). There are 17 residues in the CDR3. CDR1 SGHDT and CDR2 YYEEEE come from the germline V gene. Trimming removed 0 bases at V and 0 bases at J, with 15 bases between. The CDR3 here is CASSLGWRGSMNTEAFF. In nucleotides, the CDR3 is TGTGCCAGCAGCTTGGGTTGGCGGGGGAGCATGAACACTGAAGCTTTCTTT.

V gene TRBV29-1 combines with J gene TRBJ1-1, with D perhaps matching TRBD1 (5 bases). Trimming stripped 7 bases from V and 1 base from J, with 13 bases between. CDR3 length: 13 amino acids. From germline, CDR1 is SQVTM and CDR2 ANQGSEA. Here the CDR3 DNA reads TGCAGCGGGATTCCGACAGCGAACACTGAAGCTTTCTTT. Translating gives CSGIPTANTEAFF.

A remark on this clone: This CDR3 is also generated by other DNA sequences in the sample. CDR3 nucleotide sequence: TGTGCCAGCAGTTTCCCCGGTAACCAGCGAGGTGAGCAGTACTTC. Translated: CASSFPGNQRGEQYF. V gene TRBV28 combines with J gene TRBJ2-7; the D is unclear. Per the germline V gene, CDR1 is MDHEN and CDR2 is SYDVKM. The CDR3 totals 15 residues. Trimming removed 3 bases at V and 7 bases at J, with 19 bases between.

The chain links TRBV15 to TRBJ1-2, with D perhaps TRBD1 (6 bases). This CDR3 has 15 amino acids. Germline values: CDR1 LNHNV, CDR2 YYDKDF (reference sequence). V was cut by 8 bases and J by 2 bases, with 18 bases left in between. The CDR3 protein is CATALGASRNYGYTF. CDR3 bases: TGTGCCACCGCTCTGGGGGCGAGTCGAAACTATGGCTACACCTTC. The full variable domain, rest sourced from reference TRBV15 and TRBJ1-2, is DAMVIQNPRYQVTQFGKPVTLSCSQTLNHNVMYWYQQKSSQAPKLLFHYYDKDFNNEADTPDNFQSRRPNTSFCFLDIRSPGLGDTAMYLCATALGASRNYGYTFGSGTRLTVV.

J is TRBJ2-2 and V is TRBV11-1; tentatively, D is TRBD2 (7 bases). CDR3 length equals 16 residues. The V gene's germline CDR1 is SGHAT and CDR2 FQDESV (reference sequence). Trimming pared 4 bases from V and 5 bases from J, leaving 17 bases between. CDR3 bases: TGTGCCAGCAGCTCCATGGGGGGGCGTGTGACCGGGGAGCTGTTTTTT. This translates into CASSSMGGRVTGELFF.

CDR3 in DNA: TGTGCCAGCAGCTTAGCGGGGGACCCCTCCGTCACTGAAGCTTTCTTT. Encoded protein: CASSLAGDPSVTEAFF. The rearrangement uses TRBV7-2 and TRBJ1-1; weak D call: TRBD1 (5 bases). The CDR3 totals 16 residues. The germline gives CDR1 SGHTA, CDR2 FQGNSA. V dropped 0 bases and J dropped 4 bases, with 15 bases sitting between them.

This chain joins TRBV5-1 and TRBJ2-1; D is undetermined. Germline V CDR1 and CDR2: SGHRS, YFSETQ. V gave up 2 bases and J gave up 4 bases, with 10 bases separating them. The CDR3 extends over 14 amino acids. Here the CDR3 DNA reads TGCGCCAGCAGCTTAGACGGCAGGTACAATGAGCAGTTCTTC. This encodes CASSLDGRYNEQFF. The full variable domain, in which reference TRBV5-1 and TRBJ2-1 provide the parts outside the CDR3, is KAGVTQTPRYLIKTRGQQVTLSCSPISGHRSVSWYQQTPGQGLQFLFEYFSETQRNKGNFPGRFSGRQFSNSRSEMNVSTLELGDSALYLCASSLDGRYNEQFFGPGTRLTVL.

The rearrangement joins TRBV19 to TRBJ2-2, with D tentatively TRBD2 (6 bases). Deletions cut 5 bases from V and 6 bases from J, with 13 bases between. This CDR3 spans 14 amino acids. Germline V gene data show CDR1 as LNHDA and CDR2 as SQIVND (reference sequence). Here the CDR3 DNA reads TGTGCCAGTAGTCCCCGTGGGGGGTCCGGGGAGCTGTTTTTT. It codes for CASSPRGGSGELFF.

CDR3 residues: CASSDGQPNSPLHF. The DNA for the CDR3 is TGTGCCAGCAGCGACGGACAGCCTAATTCACCCCTCCACTTT. The chain combines TRBV2 with TRBJ1-6; D is perhaps TRBD1 (6 bases). Looked up from germline, CDR1 is SNHLY and CDR2 is FYNNEI. CDR3 length: 14 amino acids. The V end was cut by 6 bases, the J end by 6 bases, with 12 bases between.

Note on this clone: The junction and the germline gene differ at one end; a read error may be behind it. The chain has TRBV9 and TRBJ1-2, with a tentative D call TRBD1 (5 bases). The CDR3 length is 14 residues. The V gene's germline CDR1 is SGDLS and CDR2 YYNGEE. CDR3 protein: CASTVRGPNYGYTF. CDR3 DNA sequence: TGTGCCAGCACCGTAAGGGGACCAAACTATGGCTACACCTTC.

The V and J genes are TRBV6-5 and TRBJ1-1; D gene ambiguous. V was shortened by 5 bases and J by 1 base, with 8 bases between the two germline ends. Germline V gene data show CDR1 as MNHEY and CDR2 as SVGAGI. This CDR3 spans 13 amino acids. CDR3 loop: CASSRAENTEAFF. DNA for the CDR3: TGTGCCAGCAGTCGGGCAGAGAACACTGAAGCTTTCTTT.

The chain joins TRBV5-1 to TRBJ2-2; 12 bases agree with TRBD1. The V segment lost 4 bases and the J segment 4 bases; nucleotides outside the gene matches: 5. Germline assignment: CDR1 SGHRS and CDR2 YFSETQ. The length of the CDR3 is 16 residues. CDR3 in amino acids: CASSQPGQGATGELFF. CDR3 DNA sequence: TGCGCCAGCAGCCAACCGGGACAGGGGGCCACCGGGGAGCTGTTTTTT.

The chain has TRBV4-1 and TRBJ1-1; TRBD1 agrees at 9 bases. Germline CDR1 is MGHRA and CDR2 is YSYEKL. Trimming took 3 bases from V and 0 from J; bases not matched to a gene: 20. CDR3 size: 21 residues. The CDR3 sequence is CASSHPRGDRVANQMNTEAFF. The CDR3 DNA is TGCGCCAGCAGCCACCCTCGCGGGGACAGGGTTGCCAACCAGATGAACACTGAAGCTTTCTTT.

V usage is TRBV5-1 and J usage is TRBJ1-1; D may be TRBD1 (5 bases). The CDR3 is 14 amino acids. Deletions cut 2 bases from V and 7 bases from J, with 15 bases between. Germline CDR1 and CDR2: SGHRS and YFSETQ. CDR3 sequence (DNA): TGCGCCAGCAGCTTTAGAGGGGAAGGGGTTGAAGCTTTCTTT. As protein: CASSFRGEGVEAFF.

The CDR3 DNA reads TGTGCCAGCAGCCAAGACGGGCAGGGTTCCTACAATGAGCAGTTCTTC. Its protein product is CASSQDGQGSYNEQFF. The gene calls are TRBV4-2 and TRBJ2-1; possibly TRBD1 for D (5 bases). Trimming left V 0 bases short and J 1 base short, with 10 bases between. This CDR3 has 16 residues. Looked up from germline, CDR1 is LGHNA and CDR2 is YNFKEQ.

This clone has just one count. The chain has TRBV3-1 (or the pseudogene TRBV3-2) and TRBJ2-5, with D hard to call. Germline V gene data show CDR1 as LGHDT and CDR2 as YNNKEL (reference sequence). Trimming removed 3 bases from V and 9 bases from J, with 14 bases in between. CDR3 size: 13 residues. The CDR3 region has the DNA TGTGCCAGCAGCCATGTAACCGGCTGGGCCCAGTACTTC. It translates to CASSHVTGWAQYF.

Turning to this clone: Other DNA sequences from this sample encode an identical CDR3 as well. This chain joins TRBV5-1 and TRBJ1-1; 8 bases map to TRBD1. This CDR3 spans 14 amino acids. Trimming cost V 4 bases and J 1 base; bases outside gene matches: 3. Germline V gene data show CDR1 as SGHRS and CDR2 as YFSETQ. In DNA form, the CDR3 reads TGCGCCAGCAGCCCGGGACAGGAGAACACTGAAGCTTTCTTT. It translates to CASSPGQENTEAFF.

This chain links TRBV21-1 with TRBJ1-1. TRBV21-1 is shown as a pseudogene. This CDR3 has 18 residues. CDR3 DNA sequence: TGTGCCAGCAGCAAAGCGACATGGGGGAGGGATGGGGACACTGAAGCTTTCTTT. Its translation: CASSKATWGRDGDTEAFF.

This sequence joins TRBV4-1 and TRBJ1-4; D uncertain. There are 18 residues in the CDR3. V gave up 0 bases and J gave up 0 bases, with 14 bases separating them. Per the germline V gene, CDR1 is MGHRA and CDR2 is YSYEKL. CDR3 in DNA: TGCGCCAGCAGCCAAGATCTCCCAGCGCATGCAACTAATGAAAAACTGTTTTTT. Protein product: CASSQDLPAHATNEKLFF.